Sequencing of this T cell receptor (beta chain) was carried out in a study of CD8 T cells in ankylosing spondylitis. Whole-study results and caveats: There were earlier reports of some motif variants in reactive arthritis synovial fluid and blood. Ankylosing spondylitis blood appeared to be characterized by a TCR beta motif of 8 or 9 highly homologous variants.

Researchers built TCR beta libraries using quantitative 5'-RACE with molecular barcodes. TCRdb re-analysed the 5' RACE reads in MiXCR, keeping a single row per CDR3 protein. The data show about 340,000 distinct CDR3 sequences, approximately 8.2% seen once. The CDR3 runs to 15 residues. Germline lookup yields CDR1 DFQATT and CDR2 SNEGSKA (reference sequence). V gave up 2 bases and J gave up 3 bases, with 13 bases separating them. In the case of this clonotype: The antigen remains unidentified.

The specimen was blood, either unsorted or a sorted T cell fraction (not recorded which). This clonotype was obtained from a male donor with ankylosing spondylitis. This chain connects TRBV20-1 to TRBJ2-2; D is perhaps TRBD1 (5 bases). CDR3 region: CSARSSRGDTGELFF. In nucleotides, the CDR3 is TGCAGTGCTAGATCATCTAGGGGTGACACCGGGGAGCTGTTTTTT.